The rows below give T cell receptor beta chains drawn from one sample of a study of blood T cell repertoires in COVID-19. Repertoires were generated with immunoSEQ multiplex PCR, while TCRdb's copy carries only in-frame clones and drops some. Among 100,000 to 150,000 clones listed, roughly 80% were seen once. Sample: peripheral blood. These receptors were collected from a woman aged 25 to 39 who had recovered from COVID-19. CDR3s include the opening cysteine and the closing phenylalanine or tryptophan. D genes are given only for firm matches.

>TRBV7-9|TRBJ2-1|-
TGTGCCAGCAGCGAACTCACGTCAGGTCGTCATGAGCAGTTCTTC
CASSELTSGRHEQFF
>TRBV5-5|TRBJ2-7|TRBD1
TGTGCCAGCAGCTTGACAGGGGGAGGCTACGAGCAGTACTTC
CASSLTGGGYEQYF
>TRBV7-9|TRBJ2-7|TRBD2
TGTGCCAGCAGAGCCCTTAGCGGGGCTAGCTCCTACGAGCAGTACTTC
CASRALSGASSYEQYF
>TRBV19|TRBJ2-7|TRBD2
TGTGCCAGTAGTATGGGAGCGGGGGGCCCGGGGAGCTCCTACGAGCAGTACTTC
CASSMGAGGPGSSYEQYF
>TRBV24-1|TRBJ2-1|-
TGTGCCACCAGTGCCTCTTCCAATGAGCAGTTCTTC
CATSASSNEQFF
>TRBV6-5|TRBJ1-2|-
TGTGCCAGCAGTTACGGGTCAGGGTATCGGTATGGCTACACCTTC
CASSYGSGYRYGYTF
>TRBV27|TRBJ2-1|TRBD2
TGTGCCAGCCGAGAGACTAGCGGGGGGGTTAACAATGAGCAGTTCTTC
CASRETSGGVNNEQFF
>TRBV7-9|TRBJ2-5|TRBD2
TGTGCCAGCAGCTTAGGGACTAGCGGGAGTCGGGAGACCCAGTACTTC
CASSLGTSGSRETQYF
>TRBV4-1|TRBJ2-4|-
TGCGCCAGCAGCCAATCCCGGGGTGGAAACATTCAGTACTTC
CASSQSRGGNIQYF
>TRBV7-8|TRBJ2-7|TRBD2
TGTGCCAGCACCGCTGAAGGGACTAGCTCCTACGAGCAGTACTTC
CASTAEGTSSYEQYF
>TRBV5-6|TRBJ2-2|TRBD2
TGTGCCAGCAGCTCGATAGCGGGGGCAACCGGGGAGCTGTTTTTT
CASSSIAGATGELFF
>TRBV10-3|TRBJ2-5|-
TGTGCCATCCGGGCGGGCCACCAAGAGACCCAGTACTTC
CAIRAGHQETQYF